Shown below are 28 T cell receptor beta chains from a single sample sequenced in a study of CD8+CD57+ T cells in acquired aplastic anemia. Patients sequenced had flow cytometry evidence of CD8+CD57+ cell expansion. The study profiled TCR beta VDJ and CDR3 using genomic DNA as template. MiXCR, applied by TCRdb to the reads, yields one record per CDR3 protein. The table lists 190,000 or so distinct CDR3 sequences, less than 60% of them singletons. The sequencing sample was made of sorted CD4+, CD8+, or CD8+CD57+ T cells (not recorded which) from PBMCs. These receptors originate from a human donor with aplastic anemia.

The chain carries TRBV19 and TRBJ1-1, with D uncertain. Germline V gene lookup returns CDR1 LNHDA and CDR2 SQIVND (reference sequence). V lost 5 bases and J lost 0, with 13 bases in between. This CDR3 comprises 15 residues. The CDR3, as DNA: TGTGCCAGTAGTCCGGCCGGGGAAATGAACACTGAAGCTTTCTTT. Translating it yields CASSPAGEMNTEAFF.

The V and J genes are TRBV7-3 and TRBJ2-7, with 9 positions matching TRBD2. V lost 0 bases and J lost 2; bases outside the gene matches: 5. This CDR3 has 16 amino acids. The V gene's germline CDR1 is SGHTA and CDR2 FQGTGA. Here the CDR3 reads CASSLTTSGDPYEQYF. CDR3 in DNA: TGTGCCAGCAGCTTAACGACTAGCGGAGACCCCTACGAGCAGTACTTC.

The rearrangement uses TRBV10-3 and TRBJ1-3; 7 bases match TRBD1. V shed 8 bases, J shed 0 bases, and the junction held 4 bases outside the gene matches. The V gene's germline CDR1 is ENHRY and CDR2 SYGVKD. CDR3 size: 14 residues. CDR3: CAIGGTASGNTIYF. CDR3 DNA: TGTGCCATCGGAGGGACAGCCTCTGGAAACACCATATATTTT.

This clonotype was seen ten or more times. This chain links TRBV4-1 with TRBJ1-5; the D gene is possibly TRBD1 (6 bases). Germline CDR1 and CDR2: MGHRA and YSYEKL. Between the trimmed V and J ends, which lost 7 bases and 5 bases, there was a span of 24 bases. This CDR3 has 17 residues. The CDR3 region is CASNDPKPGDSHQPQHF. The CDR3 DNA reads as TGCGCCAGCAACGACCCTAAGCCAGGGGATTCCCATCAGCCCCAGCATTTT.

This clonotype was recorded many times. The gene calls are TRBV6-5 and TRBJ1-1, with 10 bases fitting TRBD1. The junction had 5 bases not matched to a gene; V was cut back by 6 bases and J by 4 bases. CDR1 and CDR2 (germline): MNHEY, SVGAGI. The CDR3 has 14 amino acids. The CDR3 DNA sequence: TGTGCCAGCAGGAGACAGGGGGCGCGCACTGAAGCTTTCTTT. Protein sequence: CASRRQGARTEAFF.

V gene TRBV7-3 combines with J gene TRBJ2-5; no clear D gene. Germline V CDR1 and CDR2: SGHTA, FQGTGA. The CDR3 has 13 amino acids. Between the trimmed V and J ends, which lost 6 bases and 2 bases, there was a span of 10 bases. The CDR3 DNA sequence: TGTGCCAGCAGTATAGGGAAACAAGAGACCCAGTACTTC. This codes for CASSIGKQETQYF.

Concerning this clonotype: A read error may explain this, as a much larger clone is one base away. This rearrangement joins TRBV6-2 or TRBV6-3 to TRBJ1-6; D unclear. Germline V CDR1 and CDR2: MNHEY, SVGEGT. This CDR3 is built from 13 residues. CDR3 DNA sequence: TGTGCCAGCAGTTCCGTCAGAAATTCACCCCTCCAATTT. It specifies CASSSVRNSPLQF.

This clonotype was observed many times. The CDR3: CASSLSGDYGYTF. The CDR3 DNA is TGTGCCAGCAGCTTATCAGGGGATTATGGCTACACCTTC. The chain is built from TRBV5-4 and TRBJ1-2, with D perhaps matching TRBD1 (6 bases). From germline, CDR1 is SGHNT and CDR2 YYREEE (reference sequence). Trimming removed 2 bases from V and 5 bases from J, with 10 bases in between. CDR3 length equals 13 residues.

This clonotype was found many times. The chain employs TRBV6-1 and TRBJ2-7; 9 nucleotides align to TRBD1. The CDR3 spans 14 residues. J was trimmed by 4 bases and V by 8 bases; bases with no gene match: 9. Germline V gene data show CDR1 as MNHNS and CDR2 as SASEGT. CDR3 coding DNA: TGTGCCAGCCGACCGGGACAGGGTGTTTACGAGCAGTACTTC. Protein: CASRPGQGVYEQYF.

This clonotype was detected a few times. DNA of the CDR3: TGCAGCGTGAGCACAGGGGAATCACCCCTCCACTTT. It specifies CSVSTGESPLHF. V is TRBV29-1 and J is TRBJ1-6; 7 bases line up with TRBD1. Looked up from germline, CDR1 is SQVTM and CDR2 is ANQGSEA. CDR3 size: 12 residues. The trim removed 6 bases at V and 10 bases at J, leaving 6 bases unmatched.

J is TRBJ2-1 and V is TRBV20-1; TRBD2 agrees at 7 bases. CDR1 DFQATT and CDR2 SNEGSKA come from the germline V gene (reference sequence). The CDR3 runs 16 residues. V was pared by 4 bases and J by 0 bases, with 9 bases of the junction left unmatched. CDR3 in amino acids: CSAMKGAGSSYNEQFF. CDR3 sequence (DNA): TGCAGTGCTATGAAGGGAGCGGGGAGCTCCTACAATGAGCAGTTCTTC.

The chain joins TRBV6-1 to TRBJ1-6, with 8 bases that match TRBD1. The CDR3 runs 13 residues. The V and J ends lost 6 bases and 9 bases, in that order; junction bases with no gene match: 4. Germline loops: CDR1 MNHNS, CDR2 SASEGT. CDR3 in DNA: TGTGCCAGCAGGGGGACAGGAAGTTCACCCCTCCACTTT. Protein product: CASRGTGSSPLHF.

About this clonotype: With a much larger clone just one base away, this may be a read error. The rearrangement links TRBV5-1 to TRBJ2-5; the D gene is possibly TRBD1 (6 bases). Deletions cut 2 bases from V and 3 bases from J, with 20 bases between. CDR1 is SGHRS, CDR2 YFSETQ, per germline. The CDR3 spans 17 residues. The CDR3 loop is CASSLSLGASDEETQYF. CDR3 coding DNA: TGCGCCAGCAGCTTATCTCTGGGGGCCTCGGACGAAGAGACCCAGTACTTC. Full variable domain (rest looked up from reference TRBV5-1 and TRBJ2-5): KAGVTQTPRYLIKTRGQQVTLSCSPISGHRSVSWYQQTPGQGLQFLFEYFSETQRNKGNFPGRFSGRQFSNSRSEMNVSTLELGDSALYLCASSLSLGASDEETQYFGPGTRLLVL.

Only one count was recorded for this clonotype. CDR3 residues: CASRSRGYEQYF. The CDR3 region has the DNA TGTGCCAGCCGGTCAAGGGGGTACGAGCAGTACTTC. The rearrangement uses TRBV7-2 and TRBJ2-7; D may be TRBD1 (6 bases). The CDR3 spans 12 residues. V lost 8 bases to trimming and J lost 4 bases, with 12 bases between them. Per the germline V gene, CDR1 is SGHTA and CDR2 is FQGNSA.

At least ten counts were recorded for this clonotype. The chain combines TRBV7-2 with TRBJ2-2, with 7 bases that match TRBD2. The V gene's germline CDR1 is SGHTA and CDR2 FQGNSA. The V segment lost 6 bases and the J segment 5 bases; nucleotides outside the gene matches: 9. The CDR3 is 15 residues long. The CDR3 loop is CASRAGLPGTGELFF. The CDR3 bases are TGTGCCAGCAGAGCGGGACTCCCGGGGACCGGGGAGCTGTTTTTT.

The genes are TRBV25-1 and TRBJ2-5; no firm D call. Per the germline V gene, CDR1 is MGHDK and CDR2 is SYGVNS. Trimming left V 3 bases short and J 4 bases short, with 12 bases between. The CDR3 loop spans 14 amino acids. Written as DNA, the CDR3 is TGTGCCAGCAGTGATGACCTTAGCCCAGAGACCCAGTACTTC. Translation gives CASSDDLSPETQYF.

There are many counts of this clonotype. This chain joins TRBV5-1 and TRBJ2-7, with unresolved D. Germline V gives CDR1 SGHRS, CDR2 YFSETQ. The CDR3 is 13 amino acids. V dropped 4 bases and J dropped 5 bases, with 13 bases sitting between them. CDR3 nucleotides: TGCGCCAGCAGCGGACCGGACGCCAACGAGCAGTACTTC. It is translated as CASSGPDANEQYF.

This rearrangement joins TRBV20-1 to TRBJ2-5; D is unresolved. Trimming stripped 1 base from V and 5 bases from J, with 8 bases between. This CDR3 is built from 12 residues. Germline V gene data show CDR1 as DFQATT and CDR2 as SNEGSKA (reference sequence). CDR3 protein: CSARASEETQYF. The DNA of the CDR3 is TGCAGTGCTAGAGCCAGCGAGGAGACCCAGTACTTC.

The genes are TRBV20-1 and TRBJ1-1; D unclear. V was clipped by 0 bases and J by 1 base, with 6 bases between them. The CDR3 spans 13 residues. Looked up from germline, CDR1 is DFQATT and CDR2 is SNEGSKA (reference sequence). The CDR3 region has the DNA TGCAGTGCTAGAGATCTGGGGAACACTGAAGCTTTCTTT. Its translation is CSARDLGNTEAFF.

This clonotype showed up many times. The chain joins TRBV29-1 to TRBJ2-7; 7 bases are shared with TRBD2. The CDR3 is 13 residues long. Germline CDR1 SQVTM, CDR2 ANQGSEA. Trimming cost V 6 bases and J 2 bases; bases outside gene matches: 7. The CDR3 region has the DNA TGCAGCGTGTACGGGGAGGGCCCCTACGAGCAGTACTTC. Protein sequence: CSVYGEGPYEQYF.

The chain carries TRBV20-1 and TRBJ2-1; D remains unclear. In germline, CDR1 is DFQATT, CDR2 SNEGSKA (reference sequence). This CDR3 has 13 amino acids. V dropped 1 base and J dropped 9 bases, with 13 bases sitting between them. The CDR3 here is CSARAGTNTEQFF. The CDR3 region has the DNA TGCAGTGCTAGAGCAGGAACGAACACTGAGCAGTTCTTC.

This clonotype was counted only a few times. CDR3 amino acids: CASSQDGGRVNTEAFF. The CDR3 bases are TGTGCCAGCAGCCAAGATGGCGGACGGGTGAACACTGAAGCTTTCTTT. The chain carries TRBV3-1 and TRBJ1-1, with D unresolved. Trimming stripped 0 bases from V and 0 bases from J, with 11 bases between. The CDR3 length is 16 residues. Per germline, CDR1 LGHDT and CDR2 YNNKEL (reference sequence).

This clonotype was seen many times. The V gene is TRBV6-5, the J gene TRBJ1-3; 11 positions agree with TRBD1. J gave up 4 bases and V 4 bases, and 6 bases lay outside the gene matches. Per the germline V gene, CDR1 is MNHEY and CDR2 is SVGAGI. The CDR3 loop spans 16 amino acids. This CDR3 is CASSWKGTGGGNTIYF. The CDR3 coding sequence is TGTGCCAGCAGTTGGAAAGGGACAGGGGGAGGAAACACCATATATTTT.

This clonotype was recorded at least ten times. The chain carries TRBV12-3 or TRBV12-4 and TRBJ2-7; the D gene is possibly TRBD2 (6 bases). With 6 bases removed from V and 0 bases from J, the gap between germline ends came to 15 bases. The CDR3 totals 15 residues. The CDR3 region is CASSGGGGNSYEQYF. In DNA, the CDR3 is TGTGCCAGCAGCGGGGGTGGGGGGAACTCCTACGAGCAGTACTTC.

V is TRBV7-9 and J is TRBJ1-1; D ambiguous. With 5 bases removed from V and 4 bases from J, the gap between germline ends came to 11 bases. Germline assignment: CDR1 SEHNR and CDR2 FQNEAQ (reference sequence). This CDR3 contains 13 residues. CDR3 nucleotide sequence: TGTGCCAGCAGCCCCACGCAGGTCACTGAAGCTTTCTTT. It translates to CASSPTQVTEAFF.

On this clonotype: Given a much more abundant clone one base away, this may be a read error. V gene TRBV12-3 or TRBV12-4 combines with J gene TRBJ1-2, with D unclear. The CDR3 runs 15 residues. With 1 base removed from V and 0 bases from J, the gap between germline ends came to 9 bases. CDR3 DNA sequence: TGTGCCAGCAGTTTAGGAAGGCCATCTAACTATGGCTACACCTTC. Amino acid sequence: CASSLGRPSNYGYTF.

This clonotype has just a few counts. V usage is TRBV12-3 or TRBV12-4 and J usage is TRBJ1-3, with D uncertain. The CDR3 has 13 amino acids. Trimming took 3 bases from V and 7 from J, leaving 10 bases between them. CDR3 nucleotide sequence: TGTGCCAGCAGTTTCCTAGAAGGGAACACCATATATTTT. This codes for CASSFLEGNTIYF.

This clonotype appeared a few times. V gene TRBV20-1 combines with J gene TRBJ2-1; D is ambiguous. The germline CDR1 and CDR2 sequences are DFQATT and SNEGSKA (reference sequence). The CDR3 length is 10 residues. V dropped 4 bases and J dropped 10 bases, with 8 bases sitting between them. The CDR3 sequence: CSANWREQFF. CDR3 DNA: TGCAGTGCTAATTGGCGGGAGCAGTTCTTC.